This T cell receptor beta chain appears in the sequencing data of a study of spatial heterogeneity in lung cancer. Unique molecular identifiers, one per molecule, were present on every TCR cDNA molecule. TCRdb ran MiXCR on the 5' RACE reads and lists one entry per CDR3 protein. The data hold tens of thousands of distinct CDR3 sequences, with approximately 20% observed a single time. V was clipped by 0 bases and J by 0 bases, with 8 bases between them. This CDR3 has 15 amino acids. CDR1 is LGHNA and CDR2 is YNFKEQ in the germline V gene. Time point specified: sample taken at primary tumor resection. Frozen PBMC, nontumor lung or tumor provided whole RNA, which was sequenced unsorted.

V gene TRBV4-2 combines with J gene TRBJ1-1; D unclear. The starting material was PBMCs, obtained at surgery. The receptor was derived from a male donor with early-stage non-small cell lung cancer. The DNA for the CDR3 is TGTGCCAGCAGCCAAGATCTAGTTTTGAACACTGAAGCTTTCTTT. Its translation is CASSQDLVLNTEAFF.